These T cell receptor beta chains were read from a single sample in a study of shared clonotypes between healthy human individuals. Clones were read by immunoSEQ multiplex PCR, and TCRdb kept only the in-frame ones, dropping some. In the table there are 2 million to 3 million clones, around nine tenths of which are singletons. Sequenced sample: naive CD4+ T cells sorted from blood. The source of these receptors is a man between 18 and 29 years old in good health. The CDR3 runs from the conserved cysteine through the conserved F or W.

TRBJ2-7 | TRBV7-2 | CASSFSEAGGYEQYF
TRBJ2-6 | TRBV6-4 | CASSDTGAGANVLTF
TRBJ2-7 | TRBV7-2 | CASGDRGTTYEQYF
TRBJ2-7 | TRBV25-1 | CASSDPSQGTYEQYF
TRBJ2-3 | TRBV7-9 | CASSLSRTDTQYF
TRBJ2-5 | TRBV28 | CASSPTVGQLGGQETQYF
TRBJ1-4 | TRBV19 | CASSPSAGTWVEKLFF
TRBJ2-3 | TRBV4-3 | CASSQGAASTDTQYF
TRBJ2-1 | TRBV9 | CASSVAGGGSYNEQFF
TRBJ2-1 | TRBV6-6 | CASRRRYGSSYNEQFF
TRBJ2-4 | TRBV7-2 | CVSSLAYASGVPAKNIQYF
TRBJ2-1 | TRBV4-1 | CASSQDGPALLSGDEQFF
TRBJ2-7 | TRBV12-5 | CASGLTSFALAGAYEQYF
TRBJ1-4 | TRBV30 | CAWTERNGEKLFF
TRBJ2-3 | TRBV9 | CASKGEGLRGKGTDTQYF
TRBJ2-2 | TRBV9 | CASSVGAQPRRSTGELFF
TRBJ1-2 | TRBV2 | CASSDRGSGSHGYTF
TRBJ2-7 | TRBV21-1 | CASTRDRASYEQYF
TRBJ1-6 | TRBV4-2 | CASNPGQDNSPLHF
TRBJ1-6 | TRBV9 | CASSGGQGAVSPLHF
TRBJ1-4 | TRBV5-1 | CASSLRDRGQPTNEKLFF
TRBJ2-3 | TRBV7-3 | CASSFGGSTDTQYF
TRBJ1-2 | TRBV10-3 | CAISDPDRGVYGYTF
TRBJ2-3 | TRBV7-2 | CASSSLAGAPDTQYF
TRBJ2-7 | TRBV28 | CASSPLTVSYEQYF
TRBJ1-1 | TRBV9 | CASSPEGGSMNTEAFF
TRBJ1-2 | TRBV7-9 | CASSLVPGANYGYTF
TRBJ1-2 | TRBV30 | CAWTRSGDYGYTF
TRBJ2-3 | TRBV7-9 | CASSLGAQWNTQYF
TRBJ1-6 | TRBV5-1 | CASSPRVDNSPLHF
TRBJ2-4 | TRBV11-2 | CASSSRKDLAKNIQYF
TRBJ1-3 | TRBV28 | CASTLGRISGNTIYF
TRBJ1-5 | TRBV10-2 | CASSGDRVDSNQPQHF
TRBJ2-7 | TRBV5-4 | CASSFGQGQSSYEQYF
TRBJ1-6 | TRBV5-1 | CASSLEGYNSPLHF
TRBJ1-6 | TRBV6-6 | CASGDRLNSPLHF
TRBJ2-5 | TRBV28 | CATRQGAGWYF
TRBJ1-3 | TRBV6-5 | CASSTIPGNTIYF
TRBJ1-5 | TRBV6-5 | CASRPTGASNQPQHF
TRBJ2-2 | TRBV7-9 | CASSLRPSGLLGELFF
TRBJ2-2 | TRBV5-4 | CASSRRTSGETGELFF
TRBJ2-1 | TRBV18 | CASSPPTGTGSEQFF
TRBJ1-6 | TRBV6-5 | CASSSHRDDSPLHF
TRBJ2-3 | TRBV10-2 | CASTTGASGTDTQYF
TRBJ1-6 | TRBV30 | CAWSWWDRSNNSPLHF
TRBJ2-3 | TRBV5-6 | CASSSGGADTQYF
TRBJ1-4 | TRBV5-1 | CASSLSGASTNEKLFF
TRBJ1-3 | TRBV30 | CAWSVKTGSFSGNTIYF
TRBJ2-5 | TRBV30 | CAWDQGAVGGTQYF
TRBJ2-7 | TRBV6-1 | CASSRLAGGYYEQYF
TRBJ1-1 | TRBV25-1 | CASSDRRLNTEAFF
TRBJ2-1 | TRBV18 | CASSPLAGGSYNEQFF
TRBJ1-2 | TRBV2 | CASSTGVGYTF
TRBJ1-4 | TRBV7-2 | CASSLGGLATNEKLFF
TRBJ1-4 | TRBV5-5 | CASSWNAGTGGEKLFF